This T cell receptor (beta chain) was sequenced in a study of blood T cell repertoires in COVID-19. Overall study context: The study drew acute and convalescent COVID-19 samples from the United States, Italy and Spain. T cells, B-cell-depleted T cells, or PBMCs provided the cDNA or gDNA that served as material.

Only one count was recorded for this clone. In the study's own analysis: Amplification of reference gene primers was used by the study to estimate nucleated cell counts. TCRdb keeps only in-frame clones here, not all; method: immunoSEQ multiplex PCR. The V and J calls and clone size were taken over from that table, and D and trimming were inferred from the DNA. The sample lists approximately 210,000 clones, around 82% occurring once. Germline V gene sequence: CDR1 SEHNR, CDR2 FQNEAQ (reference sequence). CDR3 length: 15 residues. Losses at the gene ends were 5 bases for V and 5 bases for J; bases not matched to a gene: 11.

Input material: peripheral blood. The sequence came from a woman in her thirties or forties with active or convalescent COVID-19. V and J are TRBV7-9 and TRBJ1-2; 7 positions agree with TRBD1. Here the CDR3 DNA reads TGTGCCAGCAGCCCCACCCGGGCAGGGGGTTATGGCTACACCTTC. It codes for CASSPTRAGGYGYTF.